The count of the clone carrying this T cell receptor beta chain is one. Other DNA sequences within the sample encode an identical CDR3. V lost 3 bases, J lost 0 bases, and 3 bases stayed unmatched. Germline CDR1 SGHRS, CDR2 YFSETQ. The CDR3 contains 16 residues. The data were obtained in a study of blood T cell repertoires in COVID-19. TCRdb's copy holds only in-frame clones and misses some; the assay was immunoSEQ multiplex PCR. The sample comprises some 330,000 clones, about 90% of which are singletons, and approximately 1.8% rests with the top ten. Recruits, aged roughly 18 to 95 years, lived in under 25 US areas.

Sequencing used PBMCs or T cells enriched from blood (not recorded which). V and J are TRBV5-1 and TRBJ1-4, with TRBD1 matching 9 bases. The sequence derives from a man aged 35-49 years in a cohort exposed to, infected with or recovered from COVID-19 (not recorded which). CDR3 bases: TGCGCCAGCAGCTCCGGGACAGGGACAACTAATGAAAAACTGTTTTTT. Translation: CASSSGTGTTNEKLFF.